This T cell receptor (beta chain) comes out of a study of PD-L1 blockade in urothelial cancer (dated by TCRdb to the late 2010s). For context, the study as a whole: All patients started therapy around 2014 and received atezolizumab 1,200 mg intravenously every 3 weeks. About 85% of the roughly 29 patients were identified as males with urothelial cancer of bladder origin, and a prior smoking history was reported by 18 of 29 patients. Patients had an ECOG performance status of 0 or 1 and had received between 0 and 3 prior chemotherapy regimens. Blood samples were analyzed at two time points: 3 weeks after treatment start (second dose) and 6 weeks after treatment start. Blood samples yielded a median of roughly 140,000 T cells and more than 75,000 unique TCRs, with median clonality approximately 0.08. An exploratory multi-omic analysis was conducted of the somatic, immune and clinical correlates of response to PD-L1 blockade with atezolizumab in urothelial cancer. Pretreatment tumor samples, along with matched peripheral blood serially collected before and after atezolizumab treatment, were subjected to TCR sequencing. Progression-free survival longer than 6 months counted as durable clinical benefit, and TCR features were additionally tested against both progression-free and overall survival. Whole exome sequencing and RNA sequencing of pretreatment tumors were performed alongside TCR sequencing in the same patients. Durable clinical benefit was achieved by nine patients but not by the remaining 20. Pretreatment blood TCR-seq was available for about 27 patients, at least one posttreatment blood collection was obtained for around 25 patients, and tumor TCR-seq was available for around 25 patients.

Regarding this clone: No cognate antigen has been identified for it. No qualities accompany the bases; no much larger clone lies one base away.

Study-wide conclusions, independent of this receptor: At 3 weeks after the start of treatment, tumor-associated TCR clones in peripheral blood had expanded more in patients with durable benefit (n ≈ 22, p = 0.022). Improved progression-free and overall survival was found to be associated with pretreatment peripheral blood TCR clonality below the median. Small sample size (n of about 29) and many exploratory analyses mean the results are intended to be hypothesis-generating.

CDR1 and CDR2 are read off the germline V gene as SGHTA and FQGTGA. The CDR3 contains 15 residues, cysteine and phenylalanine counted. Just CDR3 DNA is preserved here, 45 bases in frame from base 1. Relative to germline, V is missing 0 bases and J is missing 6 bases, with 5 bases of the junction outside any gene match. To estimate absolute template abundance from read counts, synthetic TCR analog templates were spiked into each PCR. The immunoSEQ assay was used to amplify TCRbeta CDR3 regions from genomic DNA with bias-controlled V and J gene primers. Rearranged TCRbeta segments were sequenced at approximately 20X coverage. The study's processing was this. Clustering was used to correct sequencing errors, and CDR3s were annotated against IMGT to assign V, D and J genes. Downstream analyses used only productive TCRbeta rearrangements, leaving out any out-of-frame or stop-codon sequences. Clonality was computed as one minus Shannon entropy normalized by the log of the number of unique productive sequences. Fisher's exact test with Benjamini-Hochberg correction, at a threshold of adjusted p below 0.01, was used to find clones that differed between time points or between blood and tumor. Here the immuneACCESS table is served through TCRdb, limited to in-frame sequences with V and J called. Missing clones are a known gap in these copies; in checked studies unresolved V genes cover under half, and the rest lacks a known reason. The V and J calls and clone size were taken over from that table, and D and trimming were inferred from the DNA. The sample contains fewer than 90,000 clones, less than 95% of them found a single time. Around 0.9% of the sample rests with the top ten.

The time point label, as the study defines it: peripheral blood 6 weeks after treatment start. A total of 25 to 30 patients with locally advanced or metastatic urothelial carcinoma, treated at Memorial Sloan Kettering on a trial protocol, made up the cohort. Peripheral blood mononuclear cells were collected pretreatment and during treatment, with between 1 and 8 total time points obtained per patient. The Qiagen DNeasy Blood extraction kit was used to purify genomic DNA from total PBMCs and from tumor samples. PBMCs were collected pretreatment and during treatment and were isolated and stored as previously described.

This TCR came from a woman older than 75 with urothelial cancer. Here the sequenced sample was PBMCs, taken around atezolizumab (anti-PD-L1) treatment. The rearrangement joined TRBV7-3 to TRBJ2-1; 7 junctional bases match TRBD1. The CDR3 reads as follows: CASSLTGTVLNEQFF. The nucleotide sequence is TGTGCCAGCAGCTTAACTGGGACAGTGCTCAATGAGCAGTTCTTC.